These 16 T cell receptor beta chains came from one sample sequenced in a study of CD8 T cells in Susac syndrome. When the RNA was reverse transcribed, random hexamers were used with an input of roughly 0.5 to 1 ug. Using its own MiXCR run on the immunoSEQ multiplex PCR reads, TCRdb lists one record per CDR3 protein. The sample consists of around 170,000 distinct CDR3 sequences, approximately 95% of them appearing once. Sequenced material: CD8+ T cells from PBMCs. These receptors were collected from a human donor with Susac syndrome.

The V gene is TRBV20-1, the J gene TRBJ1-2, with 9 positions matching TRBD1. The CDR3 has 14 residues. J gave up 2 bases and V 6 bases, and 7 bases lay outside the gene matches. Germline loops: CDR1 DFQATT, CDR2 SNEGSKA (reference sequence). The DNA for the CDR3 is TGCAGTGCGGAAATACAGGGGGCAAACTATGGCTACACCTTC. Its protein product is CSAEIQGANYGYTF.

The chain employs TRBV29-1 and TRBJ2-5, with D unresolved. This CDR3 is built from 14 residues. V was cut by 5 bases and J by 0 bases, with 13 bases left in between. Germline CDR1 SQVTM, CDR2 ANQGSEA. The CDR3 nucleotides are TGCAGCGTTTTTGACACCAAGTACCAAGAGACCCAGTACTTC. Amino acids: CSVFDTKYQETQYF.

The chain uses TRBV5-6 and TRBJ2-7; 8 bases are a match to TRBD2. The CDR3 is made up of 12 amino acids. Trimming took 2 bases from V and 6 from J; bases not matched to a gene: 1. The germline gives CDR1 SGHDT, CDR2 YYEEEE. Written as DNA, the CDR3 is TGTGCCAGCAGCTTCCGGGGGGGCGAGCAGTACTTC. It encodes CASSFRGGEQYF. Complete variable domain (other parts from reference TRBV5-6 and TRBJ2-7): DAGVTQSPTHLIKTRGQQVTLRCSPKSGHDTVSWYQQALGQGPQFIFQYYEEEERQRGNFPDRFSGHQFPNYSSELNVNALLLGDSALYLCASSFRGGEQYFGPGTRLTVT.

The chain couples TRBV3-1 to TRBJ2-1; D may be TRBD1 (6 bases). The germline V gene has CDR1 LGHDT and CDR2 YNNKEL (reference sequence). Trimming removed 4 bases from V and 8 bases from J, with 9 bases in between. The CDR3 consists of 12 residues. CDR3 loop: CASSPGVDEQFF. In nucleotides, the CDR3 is TGTGCCAGCAGCCCAGGGGTAGATGAGCAGTTCTTC.

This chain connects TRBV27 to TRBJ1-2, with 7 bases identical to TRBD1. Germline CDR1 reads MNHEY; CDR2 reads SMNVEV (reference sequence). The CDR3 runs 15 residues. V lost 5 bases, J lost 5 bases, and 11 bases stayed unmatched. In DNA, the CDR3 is TGTGCCAGCAGTCACATCAGGGACAGAGCTTATGGCTACACCTTC. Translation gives CASSHIRDRAYGYTF.

CDR3 in DNA: TGTGCCAGCAGCCAAGCCCTAGCGGGGCGCAATGAGCAGTTCTTC. Its protein is CASSQALAGRNEQFF. The chain employs TRBV3-1 and TRBJ2-1, with 9 bases aligning to TRBD2. J lost 6 bases, V lost 1 base, and 4 bases had no gene match. The CDR3 is 15 residues long. Germline CDR1 reads LGHDT; CDR2 reads YNNKEL (reference sequence).

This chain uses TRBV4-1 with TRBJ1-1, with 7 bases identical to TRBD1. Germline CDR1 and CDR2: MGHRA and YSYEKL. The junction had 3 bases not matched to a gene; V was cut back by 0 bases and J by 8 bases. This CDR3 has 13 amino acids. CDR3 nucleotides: TGCGCCAGCAGCCAAGATGTAGGGGGCGAAGCTTTCTTT. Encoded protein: CASSQDVGGEAFF.

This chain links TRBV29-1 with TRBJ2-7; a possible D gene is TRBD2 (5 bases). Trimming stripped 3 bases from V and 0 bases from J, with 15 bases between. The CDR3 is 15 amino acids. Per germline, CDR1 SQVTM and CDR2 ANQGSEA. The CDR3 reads CSVELRDEYSYEQYF. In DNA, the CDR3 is TGCAGCGTTGAGCTGAGGGATGAATACTCCTACGAGCAGTACTTC.

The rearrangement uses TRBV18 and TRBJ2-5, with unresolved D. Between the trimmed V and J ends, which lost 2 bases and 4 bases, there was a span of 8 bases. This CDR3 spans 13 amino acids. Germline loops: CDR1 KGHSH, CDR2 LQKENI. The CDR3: CASSPSYGETQYF. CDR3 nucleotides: TGTGCCAGCTCACCATCTTACGGAGAGACCCAGTACTTC. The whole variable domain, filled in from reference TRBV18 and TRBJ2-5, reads NAGVMQNPRHLVRRRGQEARLRCSPMKGHSHVYWYRQLPEEGLKFMVYLQKENIIDESGMPKERFSAEFPKEGPSILRIQQVVRGDSAAYFCASSPSYGETQYFGPGTRLLVL.

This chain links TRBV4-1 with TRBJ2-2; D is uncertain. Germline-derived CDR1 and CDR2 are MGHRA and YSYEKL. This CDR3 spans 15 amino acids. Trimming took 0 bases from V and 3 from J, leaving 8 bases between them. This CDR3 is CASSQDISYTGELFF. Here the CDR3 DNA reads TGCGCCAGCAGCCAAGATATTAGTTACACCGGGGAGCTGTTTTTT.

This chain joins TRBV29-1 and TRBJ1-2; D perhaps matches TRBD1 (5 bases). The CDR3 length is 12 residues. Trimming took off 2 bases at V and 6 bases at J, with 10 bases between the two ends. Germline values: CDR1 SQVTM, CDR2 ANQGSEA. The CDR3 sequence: CSVEKGFNGYTF. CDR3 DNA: TGCAGCGTTGAAAAGGGGTTTAATGGCTACACCTTC.

CDR3 loop: CASSLALVEQYF. The CDR3 bases are TGTGCCAGCAGCTTAGCGCTGGTAGAGCAGTACTTC. The chain recombines TRBV7-2 with TRBJ2-7; no definite D call. CDR1 and CDR2 (germline): SGHTA, FQGNSA. With 0 bases removed from V and 7 bases from J, the gap between germline ends came to 7 bases. This CDR3 region has 12 residues.

The CDR3 is CSAAFDSRGMNTEAFF. CDR3 DNA: TGCAGTGCTGCCTTCGACAGCCGTGGGATGAACACTGAAGCTTTCTTT. This chain uses TRBV20-1 with TRBJ1-1; D is perhaps TRBD1 (5 bases). Trimming left V 5 bases short and J 0 bases short, with 19 bases between. The CDR3 consists of 16 residues. CDR1 and CDR2 (germline): DFQATT, SNEGSKA (reference sequence).

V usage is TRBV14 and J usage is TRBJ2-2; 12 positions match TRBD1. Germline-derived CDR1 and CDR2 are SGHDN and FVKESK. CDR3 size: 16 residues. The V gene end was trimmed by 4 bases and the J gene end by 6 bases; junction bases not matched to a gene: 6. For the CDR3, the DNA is TGTGCCAGCAGCCCCCCGGGACAGGGGGCAGCCGGGGAGCTGTTTTTT. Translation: CASSPPGQGAAGELFF.

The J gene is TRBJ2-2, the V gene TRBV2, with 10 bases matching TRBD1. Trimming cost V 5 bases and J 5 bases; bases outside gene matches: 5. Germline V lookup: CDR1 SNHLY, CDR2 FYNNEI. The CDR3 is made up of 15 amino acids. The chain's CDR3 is CASSTTGGETGELFF. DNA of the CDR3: TGTGCCAGCAGTACGACAGGGGGCGAGACCGGGGAGCTGTTTTTT.

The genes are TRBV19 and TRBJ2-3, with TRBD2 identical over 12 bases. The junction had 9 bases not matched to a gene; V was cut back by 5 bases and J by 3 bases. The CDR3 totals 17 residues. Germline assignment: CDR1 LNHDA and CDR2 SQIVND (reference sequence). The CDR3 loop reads CASSSSLAGGSTDTQYF. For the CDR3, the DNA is TGTGCCAGTAGTTCATCACTAGCGGGGGGCTCTACAGATACGCAGTATTTT. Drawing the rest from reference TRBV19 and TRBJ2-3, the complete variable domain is DGGITQSPKYLFRKEGQNVTLSCEQNLNHDAMYWYRQDPGQGLRLIYYSQIVNDFQKGDIAEGYSVSREKKESFPLTVTSAQKNPTAFYLCASSSSLAGGSTDTQYFGPGTRLTVL.